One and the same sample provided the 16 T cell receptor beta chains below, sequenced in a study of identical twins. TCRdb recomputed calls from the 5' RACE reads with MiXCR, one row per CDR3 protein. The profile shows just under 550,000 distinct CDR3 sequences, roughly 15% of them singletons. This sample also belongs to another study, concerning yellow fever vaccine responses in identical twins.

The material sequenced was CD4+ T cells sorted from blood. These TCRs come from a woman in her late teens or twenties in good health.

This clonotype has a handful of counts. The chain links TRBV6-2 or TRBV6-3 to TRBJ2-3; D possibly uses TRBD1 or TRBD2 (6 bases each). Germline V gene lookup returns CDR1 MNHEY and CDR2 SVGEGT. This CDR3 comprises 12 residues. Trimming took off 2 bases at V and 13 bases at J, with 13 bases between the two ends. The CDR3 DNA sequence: TGTGCCAGCAGTTACGTCGGGGGCCAGAAGTATTTT. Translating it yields CASSYVGGQKYF.

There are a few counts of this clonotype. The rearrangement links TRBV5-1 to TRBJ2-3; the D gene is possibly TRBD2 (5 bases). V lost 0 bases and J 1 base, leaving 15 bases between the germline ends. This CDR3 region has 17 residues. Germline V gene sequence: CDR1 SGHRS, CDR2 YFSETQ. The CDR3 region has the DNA TGCGCCAGCAGCTTGGCGTCTAGCTTGCTACGCACAGATACGCAGTATTTT. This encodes CASSLASSLLRTDTQYF.

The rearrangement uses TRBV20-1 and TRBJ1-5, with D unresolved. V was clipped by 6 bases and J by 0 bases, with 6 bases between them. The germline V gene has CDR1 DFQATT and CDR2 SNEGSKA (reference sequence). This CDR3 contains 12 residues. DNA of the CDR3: TGCAGTGCCAGGTCTAGCAATCAGCCCCAGCATTTT. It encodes CSARSSNQPQHF.

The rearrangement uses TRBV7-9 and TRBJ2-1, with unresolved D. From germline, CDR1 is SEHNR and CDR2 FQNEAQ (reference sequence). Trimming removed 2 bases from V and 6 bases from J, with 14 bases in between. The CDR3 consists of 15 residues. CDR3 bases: TGTGCCAGCAGCTTACAGCAAGCCTCTACCAATGAGCAGTTCTTC. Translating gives CASSLQQASTNEQFF.

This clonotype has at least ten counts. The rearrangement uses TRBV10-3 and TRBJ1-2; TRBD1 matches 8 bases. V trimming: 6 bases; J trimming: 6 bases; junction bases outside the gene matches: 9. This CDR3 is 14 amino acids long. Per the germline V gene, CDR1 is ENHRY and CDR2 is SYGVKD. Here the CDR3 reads CAISNGQGGDGYTF. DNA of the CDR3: TGTGCCATCAGCAACGGACAGGGTGGGGATGGCTACACCTTC.

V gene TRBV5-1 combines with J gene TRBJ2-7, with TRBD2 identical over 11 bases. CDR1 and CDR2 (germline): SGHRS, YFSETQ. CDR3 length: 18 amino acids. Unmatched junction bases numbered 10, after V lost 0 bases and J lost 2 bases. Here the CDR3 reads CASSLVIAGGRNTYEQYF. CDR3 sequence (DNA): TGCGCCAGCAGCTTGGTAATAGCGGGAGGGAGAAACACCTACGAGCAGTACTTC. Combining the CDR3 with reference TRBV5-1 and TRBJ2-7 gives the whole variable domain KAGVTQTPRYLIKTRGQQVTLSCSPISGHRSVSWYQQTPGQGLQFLFEYFSETQRNKGNFPGRFSGRQFSNSRSEMNVSTLELGDSALYLCASSLVIAGGRNTYEQYFGPGTRLTVT.

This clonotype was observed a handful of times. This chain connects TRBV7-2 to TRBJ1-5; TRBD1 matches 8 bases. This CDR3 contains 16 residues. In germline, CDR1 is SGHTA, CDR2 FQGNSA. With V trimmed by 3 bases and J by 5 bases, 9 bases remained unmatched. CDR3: CASSLNLNRGDQPQHF. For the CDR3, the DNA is TGTGCCAGCAGCTTGAATCTAAACAGGGGGGATCAGCCCCAGCATTTT.

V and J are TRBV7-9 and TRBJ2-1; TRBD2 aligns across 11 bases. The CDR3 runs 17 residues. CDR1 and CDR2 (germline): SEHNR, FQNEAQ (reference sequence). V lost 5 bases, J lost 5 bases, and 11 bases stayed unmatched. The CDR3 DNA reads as TGTGCCAGCAGCCGACGGACTGGGACTAGCGGTAACAATGAGCAGTTCTTC. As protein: CASSRRTGTSGNNEQFF.

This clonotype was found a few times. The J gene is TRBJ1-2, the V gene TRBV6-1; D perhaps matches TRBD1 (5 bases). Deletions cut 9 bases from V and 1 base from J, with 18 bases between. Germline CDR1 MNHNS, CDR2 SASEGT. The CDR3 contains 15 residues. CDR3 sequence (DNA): TGTGCCAGTATCCGTGCACCGGGACTTAACTATGGCTACACCTTC. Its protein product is CASIRAPGLNYGYTF.

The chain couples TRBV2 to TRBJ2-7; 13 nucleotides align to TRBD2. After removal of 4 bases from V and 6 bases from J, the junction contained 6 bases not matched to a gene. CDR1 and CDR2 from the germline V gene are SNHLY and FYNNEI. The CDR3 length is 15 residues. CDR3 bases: TGTGCCAGCAGTGCCGGACTAGCGGGAGTTCGCGAGCAGTACTTC. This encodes CASSAGLAGVREQYF.

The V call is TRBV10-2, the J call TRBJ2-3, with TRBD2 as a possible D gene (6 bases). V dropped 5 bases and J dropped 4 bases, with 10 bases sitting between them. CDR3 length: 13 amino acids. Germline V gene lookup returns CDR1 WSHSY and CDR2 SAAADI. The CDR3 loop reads CASSRGLSDTQYF. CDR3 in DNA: TGCGCCAGCAGTCGGGGGTTGTCAGATACGCAGTATTTT.

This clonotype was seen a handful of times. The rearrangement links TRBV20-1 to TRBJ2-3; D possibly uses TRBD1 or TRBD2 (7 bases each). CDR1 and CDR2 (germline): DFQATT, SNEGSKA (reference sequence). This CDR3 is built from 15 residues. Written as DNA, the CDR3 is TGCAGCGAAAGGGAGGGGGCGAGGGGCACAGATACGCAGTATTTT. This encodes CSEREGARGTDTQYF.

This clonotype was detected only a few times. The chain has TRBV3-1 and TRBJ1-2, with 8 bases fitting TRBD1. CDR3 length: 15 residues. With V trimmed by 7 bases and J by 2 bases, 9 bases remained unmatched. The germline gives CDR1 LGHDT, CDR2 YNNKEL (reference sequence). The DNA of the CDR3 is TGTGCCAGCACCCACTCGGACAGGGAAAACTATGGCTACACCTTC. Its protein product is CASTHSDRENYGYTF.

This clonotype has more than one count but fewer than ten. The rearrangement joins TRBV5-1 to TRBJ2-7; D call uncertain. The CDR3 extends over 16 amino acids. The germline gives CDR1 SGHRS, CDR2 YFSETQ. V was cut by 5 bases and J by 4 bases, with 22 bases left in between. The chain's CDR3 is CASRFVLGPFEYEQYV. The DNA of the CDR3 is TGCGCCAGCAGATTCGTCCTCGGACCGTTCGAGTACGAGCAGTACGTC.

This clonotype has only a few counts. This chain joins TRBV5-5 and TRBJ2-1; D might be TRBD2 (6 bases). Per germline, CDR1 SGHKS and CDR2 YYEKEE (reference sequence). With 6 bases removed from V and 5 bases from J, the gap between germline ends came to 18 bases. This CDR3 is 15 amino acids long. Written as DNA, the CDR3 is TGTGCCAGCATAACCGCTAGCGCAACTAACAATGAGCAGTTCTTC. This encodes CASITASATNNEQFF.

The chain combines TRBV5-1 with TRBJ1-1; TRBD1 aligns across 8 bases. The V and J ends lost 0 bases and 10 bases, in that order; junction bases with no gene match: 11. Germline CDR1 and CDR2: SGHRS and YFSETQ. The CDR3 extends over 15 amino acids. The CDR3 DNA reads TGCGCCAGCAGCTTGGCGCTTACAGGGGGGATGACAGCTTTCTTT. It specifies CASSLALTGGMTAFF.